This TCR beta chain emerged from a study of cytomegalovirus exposure and HLA in healthy donors. V lost 6 bases to trimming and J lost 1 base, with 16 bases between them. The CDR3 is made up of 16 amino acids. Germline-derived CDR1 and CDR2 are MDHEN and SYDVKM. Assay used: immunoSEQ multiplex PCR; TCRdb lists only in-frame clones, some missing. The sample lists about 140,000 clones, 70% to 90% occurring once. The source material was PBMCs. This TCR derives from a man between 18 and 29 years old in good health and CMV-seronegative. The V gene is TRBV28, the J gene TRBJ2-1; TRBD2 is a possible D gene (7 bases). CDR3: CASSPAAGASYNEQFF. The CDR3 coding sequence is TGTGCCAGCAGCCCTGCGGCGGGGGCTTCCTACAATGAGCAGTTCTTC.